The clone carrying this T cell receptor (beta chain) came up many times. The antigen is unknown. TCRdb processed the reads anew with MiXCR; each CDR3 protein has one entry. This sample has fewer than 550,000 distinct CDR3 sequences, with 15% to 20% found just once. The data were taken from a study of T cell repertoires in cytomegalovirus infection. As for the study in general: Evidence of both CMV infection and a matching HLA type came from public TCR beta signatures. Study-level findings and limits: HLA-C-restricted CMV clonotypes gave the most frequent clonotype in two of eight donors. Carriers of CMV and the relevant HLA type were discriminated by public TCR beta frequency.

The CDR3 is 15 amino acids. V lost 2 bases and J lost 9; bases outside the gene matches: 9. CDR1 and CDR2 (germline): MNHEY, SVGAGI. The receptor's source is a human donor in good health (CMV status not recorded). Some clones in this sample may be carry-over from other donors' samples. Sample: CD8+ T cells from PBMCs. The chain couples TRBV6-5 to TRBJ2-1; 8 nucleotides match TRBD2. The CDR3 sequence is CASSYTPGGRSEQFF. The CDR3 DNA is TGTGCCAGCAGTTACACCCCGGGGGGGCGCAGTGAGCAGTTCTTC.